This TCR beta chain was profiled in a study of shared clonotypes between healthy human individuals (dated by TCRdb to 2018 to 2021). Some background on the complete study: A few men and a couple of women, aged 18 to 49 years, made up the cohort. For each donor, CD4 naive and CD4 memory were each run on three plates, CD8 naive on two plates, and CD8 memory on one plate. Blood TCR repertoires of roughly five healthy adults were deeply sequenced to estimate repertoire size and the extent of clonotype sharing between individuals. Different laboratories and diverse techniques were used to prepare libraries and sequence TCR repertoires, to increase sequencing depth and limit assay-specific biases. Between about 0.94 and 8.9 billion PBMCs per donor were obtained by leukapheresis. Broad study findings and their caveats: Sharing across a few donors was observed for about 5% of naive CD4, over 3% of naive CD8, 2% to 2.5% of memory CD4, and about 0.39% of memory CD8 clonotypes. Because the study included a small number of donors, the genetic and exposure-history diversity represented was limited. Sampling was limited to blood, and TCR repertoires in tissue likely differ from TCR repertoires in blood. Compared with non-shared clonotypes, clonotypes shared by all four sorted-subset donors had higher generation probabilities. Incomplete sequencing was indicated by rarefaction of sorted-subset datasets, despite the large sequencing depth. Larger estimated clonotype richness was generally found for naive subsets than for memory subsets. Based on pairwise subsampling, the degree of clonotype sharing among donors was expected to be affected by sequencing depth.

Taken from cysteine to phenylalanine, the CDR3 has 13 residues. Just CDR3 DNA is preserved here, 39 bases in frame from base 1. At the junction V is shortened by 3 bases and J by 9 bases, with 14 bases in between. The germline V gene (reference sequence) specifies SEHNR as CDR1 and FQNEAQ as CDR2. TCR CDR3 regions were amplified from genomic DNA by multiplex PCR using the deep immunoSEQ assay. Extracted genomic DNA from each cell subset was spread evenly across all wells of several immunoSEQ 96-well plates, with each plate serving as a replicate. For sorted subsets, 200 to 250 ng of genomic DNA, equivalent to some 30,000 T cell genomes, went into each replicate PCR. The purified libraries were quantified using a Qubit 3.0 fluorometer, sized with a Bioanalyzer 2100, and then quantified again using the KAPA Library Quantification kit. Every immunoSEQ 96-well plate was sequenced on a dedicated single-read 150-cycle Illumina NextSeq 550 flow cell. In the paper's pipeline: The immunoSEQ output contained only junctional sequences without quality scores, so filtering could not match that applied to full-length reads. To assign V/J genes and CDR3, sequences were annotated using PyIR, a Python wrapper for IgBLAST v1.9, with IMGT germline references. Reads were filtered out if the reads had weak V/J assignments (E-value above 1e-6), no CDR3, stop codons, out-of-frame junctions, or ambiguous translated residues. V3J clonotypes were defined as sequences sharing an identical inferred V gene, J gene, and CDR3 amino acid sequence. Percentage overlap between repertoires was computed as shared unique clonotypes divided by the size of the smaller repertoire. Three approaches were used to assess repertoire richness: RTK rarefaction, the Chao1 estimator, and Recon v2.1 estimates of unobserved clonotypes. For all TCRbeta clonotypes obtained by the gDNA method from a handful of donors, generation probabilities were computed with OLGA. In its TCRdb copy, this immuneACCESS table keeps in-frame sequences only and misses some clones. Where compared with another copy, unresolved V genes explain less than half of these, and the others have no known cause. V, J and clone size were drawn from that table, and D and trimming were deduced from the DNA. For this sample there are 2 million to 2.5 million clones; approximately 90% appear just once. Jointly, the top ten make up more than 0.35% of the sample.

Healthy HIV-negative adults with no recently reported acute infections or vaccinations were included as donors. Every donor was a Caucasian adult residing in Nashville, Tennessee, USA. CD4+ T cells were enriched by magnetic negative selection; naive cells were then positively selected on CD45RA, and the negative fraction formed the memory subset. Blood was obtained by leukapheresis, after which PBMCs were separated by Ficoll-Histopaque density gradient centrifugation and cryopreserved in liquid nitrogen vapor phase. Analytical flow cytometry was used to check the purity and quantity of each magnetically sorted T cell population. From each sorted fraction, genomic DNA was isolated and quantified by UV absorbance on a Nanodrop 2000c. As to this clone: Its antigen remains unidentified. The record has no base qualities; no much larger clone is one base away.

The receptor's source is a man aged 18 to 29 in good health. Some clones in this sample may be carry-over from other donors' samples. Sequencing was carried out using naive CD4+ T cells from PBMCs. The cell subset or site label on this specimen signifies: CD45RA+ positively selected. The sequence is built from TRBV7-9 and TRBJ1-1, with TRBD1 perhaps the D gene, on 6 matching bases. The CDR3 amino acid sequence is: CASSFNREEQAFF. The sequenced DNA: TGTGCCAGCAGCTTCAACAGGGAGGAGCAAGCTTTCTTT.